Listed below are T cell receptor beta chains from one sample, sequenced in a study of cytomegalovirus exposure and HLA in healthy donors. Sequenced by immunoSEQ multiplex PCR; TCRdb stores in-frame clones only, minus some. The table lists about 160,000 clones, 80% of them singletons. The sequencing input was PBMCs. The receptor set was obtained from a man younger than 40 in good health and CMV-seronegative. Both conserved end residues are part of each CDR3. Each record gives: V gene, D gene, clone size, J gene, CDR3 DNA, CDR3 protein. The D gene is left open where the match is weak. Clone size is shown for a subset of rows, as once, few, many or a class of expanded clone.

>TRBV5-1|-|once|TRBJ1-4
TGCGCCAGCCTCCGGTACAGGGCAACTAATGAAAAACTGTTTTTT
CASLRYRATNEKLFF
>TRBV6-6|TRBD2|-|TRBJ2-1
TGTGCCAGCAGTTATCGGCTAGCGGGAGATGGTGAGCAGTTCTTC
CASSYRLAGDGEQFF
>TRBV9|TRBD2|-|TRBJ2-2
TGTGCCAGCAGCGTAGCGGCTAGCGGGGGAAGGGCAGCCGGGGAGCTGTTTTTT
CASSVAASGGRAAGELFF
>TRBV10-1|-|-|TRBJ2-7
TGCGCCAGCAGTCAGTCCAAGGGGCTGGGTGAGCAGTACTTC
CASSQSKGLGEQYF
>TRBV7-2|-|-|TRBJ2-7
TGTGCCAGCAGCTTAGCACGGGAATTTGAGAACGAGCAGTACTTC
CASSLAREFENEQYF
>TRBV7-2|-|-|TRBJ2-5
TGTGCCAGCAGCTTAGCTTTTCGGTCCCGGGAGACCCAGTACTTC
CASSLAFRSRETQYF
>TRBV7-2|-|-|TRBJ1-1
TGTGCCAGCAGCCCCCATTCGTGGTCAGGGAGGACTGAAGCTTTCTTT
CASSPHSWSGRTEAFF
>TRBV20-1|-|-|TRBJ2-7
TGCAGTGCTAGTCGGTCCTACGAGCAGTACTTC
CSASRSYEQYF
>TRBV19|TRBD1|-|TRBJ1-1
TGTGCCAGTAGTACTTCAGGGGGGAACACTGAAGCTTTCTTT
CASSTSGGNTEAFF
>TRBV2|TRBD1|-|TRBJ1-2
TGTGCCAGCAGCGCCGGGACAGGGGACGGCTACACCTTC
CASSAGTGDGYTF
>TRBV27|-|-|TRBJ2-5
TGTGCCAGCAGTTTATCGTCGGGGTTGGGGGAGACCCAGTACTTC
CASSLSSGLGETQYF
>TRBV7-2|TRBD2|once|TRBJ2-1
TGTGCCAGCAGCTTAGACCAGCGGGGTGAGCAGTTCTTC
CASSLDQRGEQFF
>TRBV7-3|-|few|TRBJ2-1
TGTGCCAGCAGCTTCATTAGGGGTGAGCAGTTCTTC
CASSFIRGEQFF
>TRBV30|TRBD2|-|TRBJ2-5
TGTGCCTGGAGAAGTCCATATTCGGGACTAGCGGGAGCGTACCAAGAGACCCAGTACTTC
CAWRSPYSGLAGAYQETQYF
>TRBV4-2|-|-|TRBJ2-7
TGTGCCAGCAGCCAAGGTGCCGCGGGCGGGCAGTACTTC
CASSQGAAGGQYF
>TRBV6-6|TRBD1|few|TRBJ1-1
TGTGCCAGCAGTCAGGACAGGGGGCGTCTGGACACTGAAGCTTTCTTT
CASSQDRGRLDTEAFF
>TRBV28|-|-|TRBJ1-5
TGTGCCAGCAGCCATCAAGGAGATCAGCCCCAGCATTTT
CASSHQGDQPQHF
>TRBV10-3|TRBD1|-|TRBJ1-1
TGTGCCATCAGTGCGGCAGGGGGCACTGAAGCTTTCTTT
CAISAAGGTEAFF
>TRBV7-9|TRBD2|-|TRBJ2-1
TGTGCCAGCAGCCCCCCTTACGGGACTAGCGTCTACAATGAGCAGTTCTTC
CASSPPYGTSVYNEQFF